The 2 T cell receptor beta chains presented below share a single source sample, sequenced in a study of beta chain features in type 1 diabetes. Every isolated RNA sample was fully reverse transcribed, so sequencing captured expressed TCRB transcripts. Generated by immunoSEQ multiplex PCR, the TCRdb table keeps only in-frame clones and is missing some. Altogether hundreds of thousands of clones are present, approximately 10% being singletons, with the ten largest covering around 0.015%. The sample comprised naive CD4+ T cells from blood. The receptors come from a young woman in good health.

The V and J genes are TRBV7-2 and TRBJ2-3, with 9 bases that match TRBD2. Germline V gives CDR1 SGHTA, CDR2 FQGNSA. Trimming removed 1 base from V and 6 bases from J; junction bases left unmatched: 2. CDR3 size: 14 residues. The CDR3 DNA reads as TGTGCCAGCAGCTTAGGACTAGCGGAGGATACGCAGTATTTT. It specifies CASSLGLAEDTQYF.

This rearrangement joins TRBV27 to TRBJ2-7, with D maybe TRBD1 (6 bases). V gave up 4 bases and J gave up 2 bases, with 12 bases separating them. This CDR3 region has 14 residues. CDR1 is MNHEY, CDR2 SMNVEV, per germline (reference sequence). CDR3 in DNA: TGTGCCAGCAGTTCGACAGGATTTACCTACGAGCAGTACTTC. Protein sequence: CASSSTGFTYEQYF.